This TCR beta chain was retrieved from a study of T cell repertoires in cytomegalovirus infection. Overall study context: Indicated by public TCR beta signatures were CMV infection and matching HLA type.

The CDR3 loop spans 16 amino acids. Germline CDR1 reads LGHNA; CDR2 reads YSLEER. V was pared by 0 bases and J by 4 bases, with 12 bases between. Study results and limitations: Cumulative frequency of public TCR beta families picked out carriers of CMV plus the relevant HLA. The ex vivo response was dominated by HLA-C-restricted CMV-specific TCR beta clonotypes.

This clonotype was detected only a few times. As yet, its antigen is unknown. TCRdb independently ran MiXCR on the reads; one entry per CDR3 protein. The sample contains roughly 200,000 distinct CDR3 sequences, approximately 17% of which appear only once. The rearrangement links TRBV4-3 to TRBJ1-4; D unclear. Sequenced input: CD8+ T cells from PBMCs. This TCR was recovered from a human donor in good health (CMV status not recorded). Some clones in this sample may be carry-over from other donors' samples. The CDR3 DNA follows: TGCGCCAGCAGCCAAGATTTGGCGCGGAGTAATGAAAAACTGTTTTTT. Translation gives CASSQDLARSNEKLFF.